This T cell receptor (beta chain) was sequenced for a study of T cell responses to AZD1222 COVID-19 vaccine. Clones were read by immunoSEQ multiplex PCR, and TCRdb kept only the in-frame ones, dropping some. The sample contains roughly 150,000 clones, roughly 88% of which appear only once. This CDR3 has 15 residues. Trimming removed 5 bases at V and 0 bases at J, with 10 bases between. Germline loops: CDR1 SGHNT, CDR2 YENEEA. This clone turned up a few times. The chain is built from TRBV11-3 and TRBJ2-2, with TRBD1 as a possible D gene (5 bases). Sequenced material: peripheral blood, taken on day 0 of AZD1222 vaccination. This TCR was sampled from an adult in good health. The CDR3 loop is CASSGAVANTGELFF. As DNA, the CDR3 is TGTGCCAGCAGCGGGGCAGTCGCGAACACCGGGGAGCTGTTTTTT.